This passage covers 30 T cell receptor beta chains from one sample sequenced in a study of cytomegalovirus exposure and HLA in healthy donors. Primers for the PCR totalled 60 Vbeta and 13 Jbeta. Assay used: immunoSEQ multiplex PCR; TCRdb lists only in-frame clones, some missing. The sample consists of about 160,000 clones, 65% to 85% of them appearing once. Sequencing used PBMCs. These receptors came from a man in his forties in good health and CMV-seropositive.

The chain has TRBV9 and TRBJ1-6; possibly TRBD1 for D (6 bases). The CDR3 extends over 15 amino acids. Trimming took off 0 bases at V and 8 bases at J, with 12 bases between the two ends. The germline V gene has CDR1 SGDLS and CDR2 YYNGEE. CDR3 residues: CASSVAQGQDSPLHF. The CDR3 bases are TGTGCCAGCAGCGTAGCTCAGGGGCAAGATTCACCCCTCCACTTT.

The V gene is TRBV7-2, the J gene TRBJ2-7; D is ambiguous. Deletions cut 1 base from V and 4 bases from J, with 14 bases between. CDR1 and CDR2 from the germline V gene are SGHTA and FQGNSA. The CDR3 consists of 15 residues. The CDR3 sequence is CASSLVRQRWYEQYF. For the CDR3, the DNA is TGTGCCAGCAGCTTAGTGAGGCAGCGTTGGTACGAGCAGTACTTC.

The chain has TRBV7-9 and TRBJ2-2; possibly TRBD1 for D (6 bases). CDR3 length equals 15 residues. In germline, CDR1 is SEHNR, CDR2 FQNEAQ (reference sequence). Trimming took 7 bases from V and 4 from J, leaving 16 bases between them. This CDR3 reads CASTPQGPGTGELFF. CDR3 sequence (DNA): TGTGCCAGCACCCCCCAGGGGCCGGGCACCGGGGAGCTGTTTTTT.

The chain is built from TRBV5-4 and TRBJ1-2, with TRBD1 matching 7 bases. The CDR3 runs to 17 residues. Trimming removed 4 bases from V and 0 bases from J; junction bases left unmatched: 12. Germline V gene lookup returns CDR1 SGHNT and CDR2 YYREEE (reference sequence). This chain's CDR3 is CASSGARTGAANYGYTF. CDR3 coding DNA: TGTGCCAGCAGCGGTGCCCGGACAGGAGCCGCTAACTATGGCTACACCTTC. Filled out from reference TRBV5-4 and TRBJ1-2, the complete variable domain reads ETGVTQSPTHLIKTRGQQVTLRCSSQSGHNTVSWYQQALGQGPQFIFQYYREEENGRGNFPPRFSGLQFPNYSSELNVNALELDDSALYLCASSGARTGAANYGYTFGSGTRLTVV.

This chain links TRBV7-9 with TRBJ2-1; D is uncertain. The CDR3 has 11 amino acids. In germline, CDR1 is SEHNR, CDR2 FQNEAQ (reference sequence). Trimming pared 2 bases from V and 7 bases from J, leaving 3 bases between. CDR3 in amino acids: CASSLLNEQFF. In nucleotides, the CDR3 is TGTGCCAGCAGCTTATTAAATGAGCAGTTCTTC.

This clone has a single count. The CDR3 DNA follows: TGTGCCAGCAGCCAGGGACAGGGGCACTACGAGCAGTACTTC. This sequence encodes CASSQGQGHYEQYF. This chain links TRBV11-3 with TRBJ2-7; 10 bases map to TRBD1. Per germline, CDR1 SGHNT and CDR2 YENEEA. The CDR3 covers 14 residues. V lost 5 bases and J lost 3; bases outside the gene matches: 4.

This clone was recorded a few times. The J gene is TRBJ2-3, the V gene TRBV6-6, with D perhaps matching TRBD2 (6 bases). Per the germline V gene, CDR1 is MNHNY and CDR2 is SVGAGI (reference sequence). Trimming stripped 6 bases from V and 2 bases from J, with 12 bases between. CDR3 length: 14 residues. CDR3 in DNA: TGTGCCAGCAGGCCCCGGGGGTACACAGATACGCAGTATTTT. Encoded protein: CASRPRGYTDTQYF.

The chain joins TRBV18 to TRBJ1-1; 11 bases map to TRBD1. Germline-derived CDR1 and CDR2 are KGHSH and LQKENI. The CDR3 covers 17 residues. V lost 1 base to trimming and J lost 0 bases; unmatched junction nucleotides: 4. The CDR3 DNA reads TGTGCCAGCTCACCACTCGGACAGGGGGCGCTGAACACTGAAGCTTTCTTT. Amino acid sequence: CASSPLGQGALNTEAFF.

This clone was detected a few times. This chain connects TRBV6-5 to TRBJ1-4; TRBD1 aligns across 7 bases. This CDR3 has 15 amino acids. V was pared by 6 bases and J by 7 bases, with 11 bases of the junction left unmatched. Germline V lookup: CDR1 MNHEY, CDR2 SVGAGI. The CDR3 DNA is TGTGCCAGCAGCATGGCTAGGGGGCAGGTTGAAAAACTGTTTTTT. Its translation: CASSMARGQVEKLFF.

Turning to this clone: Germline and junction disagree at one end, which may indicate a read error. The chain uses TRBV7-9 and TRBJ1-6; TRBD1 matches 7 bases. This CDR3 has 16 amino acids. CDR1 is SEHNR, CDR2 FQNEAQ, per germline (reference sequence). CDR3 nucleotides: TGTTCCAGCAGTCCGTATTCGGGACAGCCTAATTCACCCCTCCACTTT. Translation gives CSSSPYSGQPNSPLHF.

This clone was seen a few times. This chain joins TRBV5-1 and TRBJ2-3; a weak D match, TRBD2 (6 bases). Looked up from germline, CDR1 is SGHRS and CDR2 is YFSETQ. The CDR3 extends over 15 amino acids. V shed 5 bases and J shed 1 base, with 14 bases lying between them. As DNA, the CDR3 is TGCGCCAGCAGTCCGGGGGTGGAGCGCACAGATACGCAGTATTTT. It encodes CASSPGVERTDTQYF.

The table lists this clone with a count of one. This rearrangement joins TRBV7-2 to TRBJ1-5; tentatively, D is TRBD1 (5 bases). The CDR3 loop spans 15 amino acids. V gave up 3 bases and J gave up 4 bases, with 13 bases separating them. Germline V CDR1 and CDR2: SGHTA, FQGNSA. Written as DNA, the CDR3 is TGTGCCAGCAGCTTGAACGTCAGGGTGAATCAGCCCCAGCATTTT. Translation gives CASSLNVRVNQPQHF.

The chain links TRBV19 to TRBJ1-2, with 8 bases fitting TRBD1. CDR3 length: 14 residues. The germline V gene encodes CDR1 LNHDA and CDR2 SQIVND (reference sequence). V trimming: 4 bases; J trimming: 2 bases; junction bases outside the gene matches: 3. CDR3: CASSSRTGNYGYTF. The DNA for the CDR3 is TGTGCCAGTAGTAGTCGGACAGGGAACTATGGCTACACCTTC.

The rearrangement links TRBV2 to TRBJ1-2; 9 nucleotides match TRBD1. CDR1 is SNHLY and CDR2 is FYNNEI in the germline V gene. The CDR3 is 15 residues long. Germline trimming cut 7 bases from V and 4 bases from J; bases unmatched to any gene: 10. CDR3 coding DNA: TGTGCCAGCACCCAGGGACAGGGTAATTCCTATGGCTACACCTTC. This gives the protein CASTQGQGNSYGYTF.

The J gene is TRBJ1-1, the V gene TRBV5-1; the D gene is possibly TRBD1 (6 bases). Germline V gene sequence: CDR1 SGHRS, CDR2 YFSETQ. This CDR3 is built from 13 residues. The V and J ends lost 6 bases and 11 bases respectively, with 20 bases between them. CDR3 in DNA: TGCGCCAGCAACTTCGGGGGGGCGGGGGAGGCTTTCTTT. This encodes CASNFGGAGEAFF.

This chain joins TRBV5-4 and TRBJ1-1; D perhaps matches TRBD1 (5 bases). This CDR3 has 14 residues. The V and J ends lost 3 bases and 5 bases respectively, with 14 bases between them. CDR1 is SGHNT and CDR2 is YYREEE in the germline V gene (reference sequence). The CDR3, as DNA: TGTGCCAGCAGCTGGGATCGGGGGGGAACTGAAGCTTTCTTT. Its translation is CASSWDRGGTEAFF.

This clone was recorded at least ten times. The CDR3 loop reads CASSPGSYEQYF. The CDR3 region has the DNA TGTGCCAGCTCACCCGGGAGCTACGAGCAGTACTTC. This rearrangement joins TRBV18 to TRBJ2-7; possible D gene TRBD2, 6 bases. Germline CDR1 is KGHSH and CDR2 is LQKENI. The CDR3 loop spans 12 amino acids. The V gene lost 3 bases and the J gene lost 3 bases, with 6 bases spanning the gap.

This clone was seen ten or more times. The CDR3 spells CASSLWGETYLGELFF. The DNA for the CDR3 is TGTGCCAGCAGCTTGTGGGGAGAAACCTACTTGGGGGAGCTGTTTTTT. The chain combines TRBV5-4 with TRBJ2-2; a weak D match, TRBD2 (5 bases). This CDR3 is 16 amino acids long. Looked up from germline, CDR1 is SGHNT and CDR2 is YYREEE (reference sequence). V gave up 1 base and J gave up 8 bases, with 18 bases separating them.

The chain is built from TRBV2 and TRBJ2-5, with TRBD1 matching over 9 bases. The length of the CDR3 is 14 residues. V lost 8 bases to trimming and J lost 2 bases; unmatched junction nucleotides: 6. The germline gives CDR1 SNHLY, CDR2 FYNNEI. CDR3 DNA: TGTGCCAGCGCCCCGGACAGGGGACAAGAGACCCAGTACTTC. Amino acids: CASAPDRGQETQYF.

V usage is TRBV5-6 and J usage is TRBJ2-5; no definite D call. TRBJ2-7 explains the end of the DNA better; the J call may be wrong. This CDR3 has 13 amino acids. Germline V CDR1 and CDR2: SGHDT, YYEEEE. The CDR3 nucleotides are TGTGCCAGCAGCTCTGGGCCCATCTACGAGCAGTACTTC. Translating it yields CASSSGPIYEQYF.

The CDR3 loop reads CASSPTGVYEQYF. The DNA of the CDR3 is TGTGCCAGCAGCCCGACAGGGGTCTACGAGCAGTACTTC. The chain joins TRBV5-6 to TRBJ2-5; 8 bases are shared with TRBD1. The J call is doubtful: the DNA matches TRBJ2-7 better. Germline CDR1 is SGHDT and CDR2 is YYEEEE. This CDR3 spans 13 amino acids.

There are a few counts of this clone. V and J are TRBV5-5 and TRBJ1-4, with a weak D call TRBD1 (5 bases). The CDR3 totals 14 residues. Trimming cost V 4 bases and J 3 bases, with 10 bases left between them. CDR1 is SGHKS, CDR2 YYEKEE, per germline (reference sequence). CDR3 bases: TGTGCCAGCAGCCGACAGTCAGCTAATGAAAAACTGTTTTTT. It yields the protein CASSRQSANEKLFF.

The gene calls are TRBV7-3 and TRBJ1-2; TRBD1 matches 9 bases. V gave up 4 bases and J gave up 4 bases; unmatched junction bases: 7. This CDR3 is built from 15 residues. Germline CDR1 and CDR2: SGHTA and FQGTGA. CDR3 in amino acids: CASSSQGATPYGYTF. For the CDR3, the DNA is TGTGCCAGCAGCTCACAGGGGGCTACACCCTATGGCTACACCTTC.

This chain links TRBV6-5 with TRBJ1-1; TRBD1 is a possible D gene (5 bases). The CDR3 length is 15 residues. Trimming took 2 bases from V and 4 from J, leaving 14 bases between them. CDR1 is MNHEY and CDR2 is SVGAGI in the germline V gene. The CDR3 DNA is TGTGCCAGCAGTTACGGGGCAGCCTTGGGCACTGAAGCTTTCTTT. Translation: CASSYGAALGTEAFF.

V usage is TRBV9 and J usage is TRBJ1-2, with D perhaps matching TRBD1 (5 bases). The CDR3 totals 13 residues. From germline, CDR1 is SGDLS and CDR2 YYNGEE. V was shortened by 0 bases and J by 5 bases, with 8 bases between the two germline ends. The CDR3 is CASSVGQPYGYTF. The CDR3 DNA reads TGTGCCAGCAGCGTAGGACAGCCTTATGGCTACACCTTC.

The chain links TRBV7-9 to TRBJ2-1; TRBD1 matches at 8 bases. CDR1 SEHNR and CDR2 FQNEAQ come from the germline V gene (reference sequence). The length of the CDR3 is 15 residues. The junction had 12 bases not matched to a gene; V was cut back by 5 bases and J by 9 bases. CDR3 sequence reads: CASSHIIQGATEQFF. The CDR3 DNA reads TGTGCCAGCAGCCACATCATTCAGGGGGCAACTGAGCAGTTCTTC.

The CDR3 loop is CASSIDRATNEKLFF. The CDR3 nucleotides read TGTGCCAGTAGTATCGACAGGGCAACTAATGAAAAACTGTTTTTT. The genes are TRBV19 and TRBJ1-4, with TRBD1 matching 7 bases. Germline loops: CDR1 LNHDA, CDR2 SQIVND (reference sequence). This CDR3 comprises 15 residues. J gave up 0 bases and V 3 bases, and 1 base lay outside the gene matches.

The genes are TRBV7-8 and TRBJ1-1; D might be TRBD1 (6 bases). CDR1 is SGHVS and CDR2 is FQNEAQ in the germline V gene. There are 16 residues in the CDR3. V was trimmed by 0 bases and J by 5 bases, leaving 16 bases between them. The CDR3, as DNA: TGTGCCAGCAGCTTAGCGCGGGGGCAGAGGGGGACTGAAGCTTTCTTT. Translated, it gives CASSLARGQRGTEAFF.

The J gene is TRBJ2-3, the V gene TRBV6-5, with 10 bases lining up with TRBD1. The germline gives CDR1 MNHEY, CDR2 SVGAGI. CDR3 length equals 15 residues. V shed 0 bases and J 4 bases; nucleotides not matched to a gene: 1. CDR3 loop: CASSYSGTGADTQYF. The CDR3 coding sequence is TGTGCCAGCAGTTACTCGGGGACAGGGGCAGATACGCAGTATTTT.

With regard to this clone: Mismatch with germline at one junction end may stem from a read error. The chain uses TRBV9 and TRBJ1-5, with a possible D match to TRBD1 (5 bases). The CDR3 has 13 residues. Germline V gives CDR1 SGDLS, CDR2 YYNGEE. The CDR3 region has the DNA TGTGCCATCAGCGTAGACGGGGGGCAGCCCCAGCATTTT. Translation gives CAISVDGGQPQHF.